Shown below are 24 T cell receptor beta chains from a single sample sequenced in a study of T cell clones after liver transplantation. The method was immunoSEQ multiplex PCR; TCRdb's version includes in-frame clones alone and lacks a portion of them. Seen here are 70,000 to 95,000 clones, less than 90% observed once, and the top ten hold about 2.5%. Sequenced material: CD4+ T cells from blood, taken at the 22-month timepoint. These receptors were taken from a human patient who received a liver transplant. Among the T cells, some may be from the graft donor.

The rearrangement joins TRBV4-3 to TRBJ2-5; the D gene is possibly TRBD2 (6 bases). V was trimmed by 0 bases and J by 9 bases, leaving 14 bases between them. Germline V gene lookup returns CDR1 LGHNA and CDR2 YSLEER. This CDR3 region has 14 residues. The CDR3 DNA sequence: TGCGCCAGCAGCCAAGATCCCCCCCGGGGGTCCCAGTACTTC. Amino acid sequence: CASSQDPPRGSQYF.

V is TRBV7-6 and J is TRBJ2-3; 8 positions agree with TRBD2. Germline CDR1 reads SGHVS; CDR2 reads FNYEAQ. J gave up 6 bases and V 0 bases, and 8 bases lay outside the gene matches. The CDR3 consists of 16 residues. CDR3 sequence reads: CASSLASTGGLDTQYF. The CDR3 DNA sequence: TGTGCCAGCAGCTTAGCCAGCACGGGGGGGCTGGATACGCAGTATTTT.

The chain carries TRBV28 and TRBJ1-2, with D hard to call. The ends were cut back, 2 bases at V and 5 bases at J, with 12 bases in the middle. Germline V gene sequence: CDR1 MDHEN, CDR2 SYDVKM. The CDR3 is made up of 14 amino acids. The CDR3 loop is CASSLDRRFYGYTF. DNA for the CDR3: TGTGCCAGCAGTTTAGATCGCAGATTTTATGGCTACACCTTC.

The V gene is TRBV30, the J gene TRBJ1-1, with 7 bases aligning to TRBD1. The CDR3 length is 12 residues. Germline lookup yields CDR1 GTSNPN and CDR2 SVGIG (reference sequence). The CDR3 bases are TGTGCAATTGGTGACAGGGACACTGAAGCTTTCTTT. Amino acid sequence: CAIGDRDTEAFF.

The chain recombines TRBV11-2 with TRBJ1-2, with TRBD1 matching over 11 bases. J was trimmed by 6 bases and V by 5 bases; bases with no gene match: 2. Germline CDR1 and CDR2: SGHAT and FQNNGV. The CDR3 runs to 13 residues. The CDR3 DNA is TGTGCCAGCAGCCGGGACAGGGGGGATGGCTACACCTTC. The encoded protein is CASSRDRGDGYTF. The whole variable domain, remainder taken from reference TRBV11-2 and TRBJ1-2, is EAGVAQSPRYKIIEKRQSVAFWCNPISGHATLYWYQQILGQGPKLLIQFQNNGVVDDSQLPKDRFSAERLKGVDSTLKIQPAKLEDSAVYLCASSRDRGDGYTFGSGTRLTVV.

The chain recombines TRBV28 with TRBJ2-7; 7 bases align to TRBD2. Germline V gene lookup returns CDR1 MDHEN and CDR2 SYDVKM. The length of the CDR3 is 14 residues. The V and J ends lost 8 bases and 7 bases, in that order; junction bases with no gene match: 14. The CDR3, as DNA: TGTGCCAGCGGCGGGAGCAGGGTTACTCGGGAGCAGTACTTC. Translation: CASGGSRVTREQYF.

V is TRBV11-2 and J is TRBJ2-7, with D unresolved. The CDR3 is 16 amino acids. The germline V gene encodes CDR1 SGHAT and CDR2 FQNNGV. The germline V and J ends were trimmed by 1 base and 0 bases, with 13 bases remaining between them. CDR3 amino acids: CASSLAKQLSSYEQYF. DNA for the CDR3: TGTGCCAGCAGCTTAGCCAAACAGCTGAGCTCCTACGAGCAGTACTTC.

The rearrangement joins TRBV5-6 to TRBJ2-3; TRBD2 matches at 13 bases. This CDR3 is built from 15 residues. The junction had 2 bases not matched to a gene; V was cut back by 3 bases and J by 4 bases. Germline V gene data show CDR1 as SGHDT and CDR2 as YYEEEE. CDR3 nucleotides: TGTGCCAGCAGCTCACTAGCGGGGGGGCCAGATACGCAGTATTTT. It encodes CASSSLAGGPDTQYF.

In this sample, this clone is medium-sized. The chain couples TRBV6-6 to TRBJ1-3; D gene unclear. The V gene's germline CDR1 is MNHNY and CDR2 SVGAGI (reference sequence). CDR3 size: 14 residues. Trimming removed 8 bases from V and 1 base from J, with 12 bases in between. The chain's CDR3 is CASWAFESGNTIYF. CDR3 bases: TGTGCCAGCTGGGCCTTCGAGTCTGGAAACACCATATATTTT.

V is TRBV4-1 and J is TRBJ2-7, with 8 bases aligning to TRBD1. J gave up 5 bases and V 0 bases, and 6 bases lay outside the gene matches. Germline CDR1 is MGHRA and CDR2 is YSYEKL. The CDR3 totals 15 residues. The CDR3 protein is CASSQEDRVLDEQYF. For the CDR3, the DNA is TGCGCCAGCAGCCAAGAGGACAGGGTCCTGGACGAGCAGTACTTC.

This chain links TRBV18 with TRBJ2-7, with 7 bases lining up with TRBD2. The CDR3 runs to 13 residues. Looked up from germline, CDR1 is KGHSH and CDR2 is LQKENI. V dropped 4 bases and J dropped 5; count of bases not matched to a gene: 5. CDR3 coding DNA: TGTGCCAGCTCACACAGTGGGGGGGACGAGCAGTACTTC. Its protein product is CASSHSGGDEQYF.

The chain has TRBV19 and TRBJ2-1; tentatively, D is TRBD1 (6 bases). This CDR3 has 15 residues. Trimming pared 3 bases from V and 3 bases from J, leaving 12 bases between. Germline V lookup: CDR1 LNHDA, CDR2 SQIVND (reference sequence). The DNA for the CDR3 is TGTGCCAGTAGTATGGGAACAGGGTACTACAATGAGCAGTTCTTC. This sequence encodes CASSMGTGYYNEQFF.

The rearrangement links TRBV28 to TRBJ1-4; D is uncertain. The V end lost 1 base, the J end lost 8 bases, and 11 bases lay between the germline ends. The CDR3 sequence is 14 residues long. In germline, CDR1 is MDHEN, CDR2 SYDVKM. Here the CDR3 DNA reads TGTGCCAGCAGTTTATACGGGGTAAACGAAAAACTGTTTTTT. It encodes CASSLYGVNEKLFF.

V and J are TRBV7-2 and TRBJ1-5; 7 positions agree with TRBD1. V lost 0 bases and J lost 7; bases outside the gene matches: 0. The CDR3 consists of 13 residues. Germline V gene data show CDR1 as SGHTA and CDR2 as FQGNSA. CDR3 sequence: CASSLARGQPQHF. The CDR3 DNA reads as TGTGCCAGCAGCTTAGCCAGGGGGCAGCCCCAGCATTTT.

The chain joins TRBV5-6 to TRBJ2-3; no clear D gene. In germline, CDR1 is SGHDT, CDR2 YYEEEE. V gave up 1 base and J gave up 0 bases, with 15 bases separating them. This CDR3 spans 17 amino acids. Here the CDR3 DNA reads TGTGCCAGCAGCTTGTTTCTGGAGAGTCAGAGCACAGATACGCAGTATTTT. Its protein product is CASSLFLESQSTDTQYF.

This clone has just a few counts. V and J are TRBV11-2 and TRBJ1-2; D possibly corresponds to TRBD1 (5 bases). The CDR3 runs 12 residues. The germline V gene has CDR1 SGHAT and CDR2 FQNNGV. V gave up 4 bases and J gave up 7 bases, with 10 bases separating them. CDR3 residues: CASSSEGTGYTF. DNA of the CDR3: TGTGCCAGCAGCTCCGAGGGGACTGGCTACACCTTC. Full variable domain (outside the CDR3, taken from reference TRBV11-2 and TRBJ1-2): EAGVAQSPRYKIIEKRQSVAFWCNPISGHATLYWYQQILGQGPKLLIQFQNNGVVDDSQLPKDRFSAERLKGVDSTLKIQPAKLEDSAVYLCASSSEGTGYTFGSGTRLTVV.

The chain has TRBV28 and TRBJ2-7, with TRBD2 matching over 7 bases. This CDR3 region has 14 residues. CDR1 and CDR2 from the germline V gene are MDHEN and SYDVKM. V lost 7 bases to trimming and J lost 2 bases; unmatched junction nucleotides: 8. The DNA of the CDR3 is TGTGCCAGCACCGCAAGCGGGACCCCCTACGAGCAGTACTTC. Translation gives CASTASGTPYEQYF.

This clone was observed a single time. V is TRBV19 and J is TRBJ1-1; D gene unclear. Trimming pared 5 bases from V and 4 bases from J, leaving 8 bases between. Germline values: CDR1 LNHDA, CDR2 SQIVND (reference sequence). There are 12 residues in the CDR3. The CDR3 DNA is TGTGCCAGTAGTTTGTCAAGCACTGAAGCTTTCTTT. This sequence encodes CASSLSSTEAFF.

In its sample, this clone was seen a few times. The J gene is TRBJ1-2, the V gene TRBV4-2; D remains unclear. The germline V gene has CDR1 LGHNA and CDR2 YNFKEQ. CDR3 length equals 16 residues. The V and J ends lost 1 base and 8 bases respectively, with 20 bases between them. The CDR3 protein is CASSQVFTGNSKGYTF. The CDR3, as DNA: TGTGCCAGCAGCCAAGTATTTACGGGGAATAGTAAGGGCTACACCTTC.

The chain employs TRBV11-2 and TRBJ1-1; D is unresolved. The CDR3 runs 14 residues. V shed 3 bases and J shed 3 bases, with 11 bases lying between them. CDR1 SGHAT and CDR2 FQNNGV come from the germline V gene. The CDR3 protein is CASSFPGLDTEAFF. For the CDR3, the DNA is TGTGCCAGCAGCTTTCCAGGCCTGGACACTGAAGCTTTCTTT.

The table lists this clone with a count of one. V usage is TRBV7-2 and J usage is TRBJ2-2, with 10 bases that match TRBD1. The ends lost 5 bases at V and 5 bases at J; junction bases unmatched: 5. This CDR3 contains 15 residues. The germline gives CDR1 SGHTA, CDR2 FQGNSA. CDR3 sequence reads: CASSLGQGGTGELFF. In DNA form, the CDR3 reads TGTGCCAGCAGCCTCGGACAGGGGGGAACCGGGGAGCTGTTTTTT.

The rearrangement links TRBV28 to TRBJ1-1; 7 nucleotides line up with TRBD1. CDR3 length: 13 residues. Trimming at V came to 11 bases and at J to 1 base, leaving 7 bases not matched to a gene. CDR1 is MDHEN, CDR2 SYDVKM, per germline. For the CDR3, the DNA is TGTGCCGGGCGACAGGGCGAGAACACTGAAGCTTTCTTT. Translation: CAGRQGENTEAFF.

The chain combines TRBV28 with TRBJ2-5; unclear D gene. Germline-derived CDR1 and CDR2 are MDHEN and SYDVKM. Trimming removed 10 bases at V and 2 bases at J, with 11 bases between. The CDR3 has 12 residues. The CDR3: CATHKAQETQYF. CDR3 sequence (DNA): TGTGCCACACACAAGGCTCAAGAGACCCAGTACTTC.

This sequence joins TRBV18 and TRBJ1-1; no firm D call. The CDR3 has 13 residues. Trimming shortened V by 3 bases and J by 5 bases, and 10 bases separated the two germline ends. The germline gives CDR1 KGHSH, CDR2 LQKENI. CDR3 sequence: CASSPDGRTEAFF. The CDR3 DNA reads TGTGCCAGCTCACCCGACGGAAGGACTGAAGCTTTCTTT.